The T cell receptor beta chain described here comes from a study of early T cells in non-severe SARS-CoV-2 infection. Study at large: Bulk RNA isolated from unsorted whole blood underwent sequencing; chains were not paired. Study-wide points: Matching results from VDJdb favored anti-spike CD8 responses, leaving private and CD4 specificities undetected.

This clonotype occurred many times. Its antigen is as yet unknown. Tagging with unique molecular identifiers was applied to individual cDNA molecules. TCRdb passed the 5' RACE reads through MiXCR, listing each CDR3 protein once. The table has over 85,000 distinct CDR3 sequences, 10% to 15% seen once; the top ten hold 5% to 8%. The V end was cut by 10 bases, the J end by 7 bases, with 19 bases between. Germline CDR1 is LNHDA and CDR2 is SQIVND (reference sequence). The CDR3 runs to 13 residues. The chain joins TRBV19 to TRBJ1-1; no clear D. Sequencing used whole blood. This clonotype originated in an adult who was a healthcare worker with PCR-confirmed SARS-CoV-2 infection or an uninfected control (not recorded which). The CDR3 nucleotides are TGTGCCACCCTACCTCCCATGGGGTATGAAGCTTTCTTT. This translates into CATLPPMGYEAFF.